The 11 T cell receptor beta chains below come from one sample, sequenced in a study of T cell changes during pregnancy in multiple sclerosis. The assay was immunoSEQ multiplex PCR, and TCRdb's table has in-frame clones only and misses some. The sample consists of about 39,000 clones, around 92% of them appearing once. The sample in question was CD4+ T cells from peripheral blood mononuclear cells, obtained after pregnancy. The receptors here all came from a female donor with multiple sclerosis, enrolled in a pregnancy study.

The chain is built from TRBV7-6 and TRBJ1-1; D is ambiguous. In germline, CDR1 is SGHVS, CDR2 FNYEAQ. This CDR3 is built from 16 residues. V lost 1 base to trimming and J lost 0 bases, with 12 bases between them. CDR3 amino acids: CASSLGRFRVNTEAFF. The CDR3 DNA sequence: TGTGCCAGCAGCTTAGGTCGTTTCCGGGTGAACACTGAAGCTTTCTTT.

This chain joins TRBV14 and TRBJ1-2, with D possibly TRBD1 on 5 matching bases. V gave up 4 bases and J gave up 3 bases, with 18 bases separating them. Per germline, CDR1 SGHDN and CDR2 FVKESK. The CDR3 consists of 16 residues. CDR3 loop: CASSPPQAKKYYGYTF. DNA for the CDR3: TGTGCCAGCAGCCCCCCACAGGCTAAAAAATACTATGGCTACACCTTC.

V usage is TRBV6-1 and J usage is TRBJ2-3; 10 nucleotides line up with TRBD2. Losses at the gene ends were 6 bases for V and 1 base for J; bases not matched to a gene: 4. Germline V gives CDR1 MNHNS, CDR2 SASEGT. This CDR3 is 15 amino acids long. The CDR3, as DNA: TGTGCCAGCAGGCGACTAGCGGGTGGCACAGATACGCAGTATTTT. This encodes CASRRLAGGTDTQYF.

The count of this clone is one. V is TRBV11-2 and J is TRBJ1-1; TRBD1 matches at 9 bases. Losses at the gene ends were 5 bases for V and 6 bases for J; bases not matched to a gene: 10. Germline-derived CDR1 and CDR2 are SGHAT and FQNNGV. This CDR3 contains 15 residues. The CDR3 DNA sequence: TGTGCCAGCAGCGGACTCCGGGACAGGGTCGCTGAAGCTTTCTTT. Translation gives CASSGLRDRVAEAFF.

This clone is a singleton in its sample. The CDR3 sequence: CASSSGIITDTQYF. CDR3 nucleotides: TGTGCCAGCAGCTCGGGGATTATCACAGATACGCAGTATTTT. The chain couples TRBV27 to TRBJ2-3, with TRBD2 as a possible D gene (5 bases). The CDR3 length is 14 residues. Germline CDR1 reads MNHEY; CDR2 reads SMNVEV (reference sequence). The ends were cut back, 6 bases at V and 2 bases at J, with 12 bases in the middle.

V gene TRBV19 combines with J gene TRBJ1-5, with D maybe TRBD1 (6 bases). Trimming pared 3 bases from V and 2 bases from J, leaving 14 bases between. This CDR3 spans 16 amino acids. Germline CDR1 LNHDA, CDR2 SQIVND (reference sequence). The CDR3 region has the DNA TGTGCCAGTAGTATGAGTCGACAGGTGGGCAATCAGCCCCAGCATTTT. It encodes CASSMSRQVGNQPQHF. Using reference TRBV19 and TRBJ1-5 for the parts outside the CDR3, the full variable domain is DGGITQSPKYLFRKEGQNVTLSCEQNLNHDAMYWYRQDPGQGLRLIYYSQIVNDFQKGDIAEGYSVSREKKESFPLTVTSAQKNPTAFYLCASSMSRQVGNQPQHFGDGTRLSIL.

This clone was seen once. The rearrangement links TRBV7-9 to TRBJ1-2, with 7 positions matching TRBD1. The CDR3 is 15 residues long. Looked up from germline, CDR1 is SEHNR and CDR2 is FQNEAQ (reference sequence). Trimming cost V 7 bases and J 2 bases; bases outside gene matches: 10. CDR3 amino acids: CASTTTGAGNYGYTF. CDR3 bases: TGTGCCAGCACTACAACAGGGGCTGGGAACTATGGCTACACCTTC.

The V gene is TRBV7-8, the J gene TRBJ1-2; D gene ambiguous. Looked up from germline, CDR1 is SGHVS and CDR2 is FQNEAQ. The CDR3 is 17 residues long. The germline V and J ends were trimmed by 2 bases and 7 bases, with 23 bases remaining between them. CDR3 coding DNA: TGTGCCAGCAGCTTACAAGGTCGTCGACAATCTTACGGTGGCTACACCTTC. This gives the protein CASSLQGRRQSYGGYTF.

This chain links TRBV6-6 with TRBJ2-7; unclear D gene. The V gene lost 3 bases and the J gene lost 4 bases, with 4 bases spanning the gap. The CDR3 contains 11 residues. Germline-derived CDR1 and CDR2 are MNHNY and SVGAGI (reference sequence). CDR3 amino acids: CASSYRYEQYF. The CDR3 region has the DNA TGTGCCAGCAGTTATCGGTACGAGCAGTACTTC.

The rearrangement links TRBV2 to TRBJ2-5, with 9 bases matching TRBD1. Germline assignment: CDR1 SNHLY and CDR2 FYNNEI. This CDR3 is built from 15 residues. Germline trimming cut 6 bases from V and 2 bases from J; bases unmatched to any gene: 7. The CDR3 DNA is TGTGCCAGCAGCCCACAGGGGGCGGTTCAAGAGACCCAGTACTTC. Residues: CASSPQGAVQETQYF.

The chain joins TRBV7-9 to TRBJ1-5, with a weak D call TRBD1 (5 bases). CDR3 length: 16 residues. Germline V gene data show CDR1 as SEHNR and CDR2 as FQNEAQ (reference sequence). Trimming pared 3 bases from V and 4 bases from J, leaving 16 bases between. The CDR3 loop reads CASSFFPGGPNQPQHF. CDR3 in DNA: TGTGCCAGCAGCTTCTTCCCGGGGGGACCTAATCAGCCCCAGCATTTT.